The rows below give T cell receptor beta chains drawn from one sample of a study of Ad26.COV2.S vaccination and SARS-CoV-2 variants. Some clones are missing from TCRdb's copy, which holds only in-frame ones; the method was immunoSEQ multiplex PCR. Altogether some 460,000 clones are present, 80% to 90% being singletons, with the ten largest covering more than 1.5%. Here the sequenced sample was peripheral blood, taken in a trial of Ad26.COV2.S vaccine versus placebo. The receptor set was obtained from a person aged 18-65 years who received the Ad26.COV2.S COVID-19 vaccine or a placebo. The CDR3 runs from the conserved cysteine through the conserved F or W. The D gene is left open where the match is weak. For some rows the clone size is stated as once, few or many, or as a class when expanded; others skip it.

V gene	D gene	J gene	clone size	CDR3 DNA	CDR3 protein
TRBV27	.	TRBJ1-2	.	TGTGCCAGCAGCCAGAGTATCGCGGGGGTTTATGGCTACACCTTC	CASSQSIAGVYGYTF
TRBV5-1	.	TRBJ2-1	.	TGCGCCAGCAGCTTGTTGGTGGGCAATGAGCAGTTCTTC	CASSLLVGNEQFF
TRBV19	.	TRBJ2-7	.	TGTGCCAGTAGTATACAGCGGAGCTACGAGCAGTACTTC	CASSIQRSYEQYF
TRBV9	TRBD2	TRBJ2-1	.	TGTGCCAGCAGCGTAGGACTAGCGGGGGCTCTCAATGAGCAGTTCTTC	CASSVGLAGALNEQFF
TRBV27	.	TRBJ1-1	.	TGTGCCAGCAGTTTTTACCGGGAAGGCATGAACACTGAAGCTTTCTTT	CASSFYREGMNTEAFF
TRBV10-2	.	TRBJ1-2	.	TGCGCCAGCAGTGAGTCTTCCGTTCTCTATGGCTACACCTTC	CASSESSVLYGYTF
TRBV19	.	TRBJ1-1	.	TGTGCCAGTAGTTTACAGACGAACACTGAAGCTTTCTTT	CASSLQTNTEAFF
TRBV2	.	TRBJ2-7	.	TGTGCCAGCAGTATAGACAGGGAGGTGGGGGAGCAGTACTTC	CASSIDREVGEQYF
TRBV18	.	TRBJ2-7	.	TGTGCCAGCTCACTGGACAACTACGAGCAGTACTTC	CASSLDNYEQYF
TRBV9	.	TRBJ1-6	.	TGTGCCAGCAGCCTCAACGTGGGGGATTCACCCCTCCACTTT	CASSLNVGDSPLHF
TRBV5-4	.	TRBJ1-2	.	TGTGCCAGCAGCTTTGACCGAAACTATGGCTACACCTTC	CASSFDRNYGYTF
TRBV4-1	TRBD1	TRBJ2-1	once	TGCGCCAGCAGCCAAGGGACAGGGACGATATTCTTC	CASSQGTGTIFF
TRBV30	.	TRBJ2-1	.	TGTGCCTGGAGTCGGCTAGCAGTCAACAATGAGCAGTTCTTC	CAWSRLAVNNEQFF
TRBV6-1	.	TRBJ2-3	.	TGTGCCAGCAGTGAAGGCCTGGCCGGATACACAGATACGCAGTATTTT	CASSEGLAGYTDTQYF
TRBV28	.	TRBJ1-4	.	TGTGCCAGCAGCCTAGCAGGCAGCCCAACTAATGAAAAACTGTTTTTT	CASSLAGSPTNEKLFF
TRBV7-2	.	TRBJ1-5	.	TGTGCCAGCAGCCTTGACAGGAATCAGCCCCAGCATTTT	CASSLDRNQPQHF
TRBV19	.	TRBJ1-6	.	TGTGCCAGTACGTCCGGCCGCGCCAGCTCACCCCTCCACTTT	CASTSGRASSPLHF
TRBV7-2	TRBD2	TRBJ2-7	.	TGTGCCAGCAGCGATAGCGGGGGGGATACCTACGAGCAGTACTTC	CASSDSGGDTYEQYF
TRBV7-8	.	TRBJ1-5	.	TGTGCCAGCAGCTCAAATGGACGGTCGGTGCAGCCCCAGCATTTT	CASSSNGRSVQPQHF
TRBV19	.	TRBJ1-6	.	TGTGCCAGTACACCGGGACAAGACGTTTCACCCCTCCACTTT	CASTPGQDVSPLHF
TRBV6-5	TRBD2	TRBJ2-7	.	TGTGCCAGCAGTTACTCGACTAGCTCGGGCTACGAGCAGTACTTC	CASSYSTSSGYEQYF
TRBV27	.	TRBJ2-4	.	TGTGCCAGCGCATCTGGAGGAGCCAAAAACATTCAGTACTTC	CASASGGAKNIQYF
TRBV11-2	TRBD1	TRBJ2-1	.	TGTGCCAGCAGCTCCGGGACAGGGTCCTACAATGAGCAGTTCTTC	CASSSGTGSYNEQFF
TRBV4-1	.	TRBJ2-7	.	TGCGCCAGCAGCCAGCCAAGGGGGGTGCAGTACTTC	CASSQPRGVQYF